This passage covers 20 T cell receptor beta chains from one sample sequenced in a study of cytotoxic CD8 clonotypes in ibrutinib-treated CLL. The repertoire was sequenced with immunoSEQ multiplex PCR; TCRdb's copy has only in-frame clones and lacks some. The sample has 300,000 to 350,000 clones, more than 65% seen once. Here the sequenced sample was PBMCs, taken before ibrutinib treatment. The receptors were gathered from a human donor with chronic lymphocytic leukemia.

V usage is TRBV27 and J usage is TRBJ2-5, with D unresolved. The V gene's germline CDR1 is MNHEY and CDR2 SMNVEV (reference sequence). The CDR3 has 12 amino acids. V lost 5 bases and J 5 bases, leaving 9 bases between the germline ends. The CDR3 loop reads CASSVIGETQYF. In DNA, the CDR3 is TGTGCCAGCAGTGTCATAGGGGAGACCCAGTACTTC.

V and J are TRBV6-5 and TRBJ2-1; 7 bases line up with TRBD2. Trimming removed 0 bases from V and 10 bases from J; junction bases left unmatched: 6. Germline V gene lookup returns CDR1 MNHEY and CDR2 SVGAGI. The CDR3 extends over 14 amino acids. CDR3 sequence: CASSYSRDGGEQFF. Written as DNA, the CDR3 is TGTGCCAGCAGTTACTCCAGGGACGGGGGGGAGCAGTTCTTC.

This chain links TRBV28 with TRBJ2-1, with D unclear. Deletions cut 4 bases from V and 8 bases from J, with 15 bases between. The CDR3 contains 14 residues. The germline V gene has CDR1 MDHEN and CDR2 SYDVKM. CDR3 residues: CASSYLRLVDEQFF. The DNA for the CDR3 is TGTGCCAGCAGTTACTTGAGGTTGGTGGATGAGCAGTTCTTC. The full variable domain, in which reference TRBV28 and TRBJ2-1 provide the parts outside the CDR3, is DVKVTQSSRYLVKRTGEKVFLECVQDMDHENMFWYRQDPGLGLRLIYFSYDVKMKEKGDIPEGYSVSREKKERFSLILESASTNQTSMYLCASSYLRLVDEQFFGPGTRLTVL.

The chain is built from TRBV28 and TRBJ1-5; D gene uncertain. The V end lost 5 bases, the J end lost 5 bases, and 10 bases lay between the germline ends. Germline CDR1 is MDHEN and CDR2 is SYDVKM. There are 13 residues in the CDR3. Here the CDR3 DNA reads TGTGCCAGCAGTCGTATTGCAGATCAGCCCCAGCATTTT. The encoded protein is CASSRIADQPQHF.

This rearrangement joins TRBV28 to TRBJ1-5; 8 positions agree with TRBD1. J lost 5 bases, V lost 6 bases, and 15 bases had no gene match. This CDR3 is built from 17 residues. Germline CDR1 reads MDHEN; CDR2 reads SYDVKM. The CDR3 sequence is CASSHGEDRANDQPQHF. CDR3 coding DNA: TGTGCCAGCAGCCACGGAGAGGACAGGGCAAATGATCAGCCCCAGCATTTT. The full variable domain, rest sourced from reference TRBV28 and TRBJ1-5, is DVKVTQSSRYLVKRTGEKVFLECVQDMDHENMFWYRQDPGLGLRLIYFSYDVKMKEKGDIPEGYSVSREKKERFSLILESASTNQTSMYLCASSHGEDRANDQPQHFGDGTRLSIL.

The gene calls are TRBV29-1 and TRBJ2-3, with a possible D match to TRBD2 (6 bases). V was shortened by 3 bases and J by 8 bases, with 18 bases between the two germline ends. Looked up from germline, CDR1 is SQVTM and CDR2 is ANQGSEA. The CDR3 totals 14 residues. DNA of the CDR3: TGCAGCGTTGATGAGGACTATTACCACGGTACGCAGTATTTT. Amino acids: CSVDEDYYHGTQYF.

This chain connects TRBV25-1 to TRBJ1-1; unclear D gene. Germline V gene lookup returns CDR1 MGHDK and CDR2 SYGVNS. This CDR3 comprises 15 residues. The V end lost 5 bases, the J end lost 1 base, and 14 bases lay between the germline ends. The CDR3 DNA reads TGTGCCAGCAGTCTAATGGGAGGGAAGAACACTGAAGCTTTCTTT. It is translated as CASSLMGGKNTEAFF. The entire variable domain, with the rest obtained from reference TRBV25-1 and TRBJ1-1, is as follows: EADIYQTPRYLVIGTGKKITLECSQTMGHDKMYWYQQDPGMELHLIHYSYGVNSTEKGDLSSESTVSRIRTEHFPLTLESARPSHTSQYLCASSLMGGKNTEAFFGQGTRLTVV.

V and J are TRBV15 and TRBJ2-7, with 7 bases fitting TRBD2. The germline V gene encodes CDR1 LNHNV and CDR2 YYDKDF (reference sequence). With 0 bases clipped from V and 0 bases from J, the junction kept 8 bases outside the gene matches. The CDR3 extends over 17 amino acids. The CDR3, as DNA: TGTGCCACCAGCAGAGATCGAGGGCTAGCGGCCTCCTACGAGCAGTACTTC. Translation gives CATSRDRGLAASYEQYF.

This sequence joins TRBV2 and TRBJ1-2; D possibly corresponds to TRBD1 (6 bases). Germline CDR1 is SNHLY and CDR2 is FYNNEI. CDR3 length: 15 amino acids. V was trimmed by 3 bases and J by 4 bases, leaving 15 bases between them. The CDR3 DNA sequence: TGTGCCAGCAGTGAGCAATCTCAGGGGTTCTATGGCTACACCTTC. This sequence encodes CASSEQSQGFYGYTF.

The rearrangement uses TRBV7-8 and TRBJ1-5; weak D call: TRBD1 (6 bases). CDR3 length: 15 amino acids. Per germline, CDR1 SGHVS and CDR2 FQNEAQ. V lost 1 base to trimming and J lost 4 bases, with 11 bases between them. The CDR3 region is CASSLGAGVNQPQHF. The DNA of the CDR3 is TGTGCCAGCAGCTTAGGGGCAGGGGTTAATCAGCCCCAGCATTTT.

The chain carries TRBV5-1 and TRBJ2-7; TRBD1 might be the D (5 bases). CDR3 length equals 15 residues. CDR1 and CDR2 from the germline V gene are SGHRS and YFSETQ. Trimming pared 4 bases from V and 4 bases from J, leaving 18 bases between. Here the CDR3 DNA reads TGCGCCAGCAGCCAAGGGGCAGGACAACAATACGAGCAGTACTTC. Protein: CASSQGAGQQYEQYF.

This rearrangement joins TRBV11-2 to TRBJ2-1; 7 bases map to TRBD2. The CDR3 length is 12 residues. Trimming at V came to 6 bases and at J to 4 bases, leaving 0 bases not matched to a gene. Germline V gene sequence: CDR1 SGHAT, CDR2 FQNNGV. The DNA for the CDR3 is TGTGCCAGCAGTAGCGGGTACAATGAGCAGTTCTTC. It codes for CASSSGYNEQFF.

Here the CDR3 reads CASSLSRAGGFTDTQYF. The CDR3 DNA sequence: TGTGCCAGCAGTTTATCCCGGGCAGGGGGCTTCACAGATACGCAGTATTTT. The chain joins TRBV27 to TRBJ2-3, with 8 positions matching TRBD1. The CDR3 runs to 17 residues. The J segment lost 2 bases and the V segment lost 0 bases, leaving 7 bases of the junction unmatched. CDR1 is MNHEY and CDR2 is SMNVEV in the germline V gene (reference sequence).

The chain employs TRBV2 and TRBJ2-3, with D uncertain. Trimming pared 7 bases from V and 2 bases from J, leaving 10 bases between. The CDR3 runs to 13 residues. Germline V gene data show CDR1 as SNHLY and CDR2 as FYNNEI. The CDR3 reads CASNLVPTDTQYF. CDR3 bases: TGTGCCAGCAACTTAGTCCCCACAGATACGCAGTATTTT.

V usage is TRBV7-3 and J usage is TRBJ2-3; the D is unclear. The CDR3 extends over 13 amino acids. With 0 bases removed from V and 8 bases from J, the gap between germline ends came to 9 bases. CDR1 is SGHTA, CDR2 FQGTGA, per germline. The CDR3 region is CASSLTLGGTQYF. The CDR3 coding sequence is TGTGCCAGCAGCTTAACACTGGGCGGTACGCAGTATTTT.

The V and J genes are TRBV11-1 and TRBJ2-7; a possible D gene is TRBD2 (5 bases). Trimming removed 1 base from V and 4 bases from J, with 8 bases in between. The CDR3 is made up of 13 amino acids. Germline assignment: CDR1 SGHAT and CDR2 FQDESV (reference sequence). CDR3 loop: CASSLDLAYEQYF. DNA of the CDR3: TGTGCCAGCAGCTTAGATCTAGCTTACGAGCAGTACTTC.

The V gene is TRBV25-1, the J gene TRBJ1-5, with D unclear. The germline V gene encodes CDR1 MGHDK and CDR2 SYGVNS. The CDR3 totals 12 residues. Trimming cost V 6 bases and J 3 bases, with 6 bases left between them. CDR3: CASRAHNQPQHF. The CDR3 DNA sequence: TGTGCCAGCAGGGCCCACAATCAGCCCCAGCATTTT.

The chain recombines TRBV7-6 with TRBJ1-5, with no clear D. The CDR3 covers 13 residues. V gave up 5 bases and J gave up 5 bases, with 10 bases separating them. Germline loops: CDR1 SGHVS, CDR2 FNYEAQ. CDR3 residues: CASSPRQDQPQHF. The CDR3 DNA sequence: TGTGCCAGCAGCCCCCGCCAGGATCAGCCCCAGCATTTT.

V gene TRBV30 combines with J gene TRBJ2-7; 8 nucleotides align to TRBD1. V was clipped by 1 base and J by 4 bases; unmatched bases: 3. Germline V gene data show CDR1 as GTSNPN and CDR2 as SVGIG (reference sequence). The CDR3 is made up of 13 amino acids. CDR3: CAWSAGGLYEQYF. The CDR3 region has the DNA TGTGCCTGGAGTGCAGGGGGCTTATACGAGCAGTACTTC.

The chain uses TRBV5-6 and TRBJ2-5, with D hard to call. The germline V and J ends were trimmed by 5 bases and 7 bases, with 18 bases remaining between them. The CDR3 consists of 14 residues. The germline gives CDR1 SGHDT, CDR2 YYEEEE. The CDR3 here is CASSEEVFRRTQYF. Here the CDR3 DNA reads TGTGCCAGCAGTGAAGAGGTATTTCGGCGGACCCAGTACTTC.